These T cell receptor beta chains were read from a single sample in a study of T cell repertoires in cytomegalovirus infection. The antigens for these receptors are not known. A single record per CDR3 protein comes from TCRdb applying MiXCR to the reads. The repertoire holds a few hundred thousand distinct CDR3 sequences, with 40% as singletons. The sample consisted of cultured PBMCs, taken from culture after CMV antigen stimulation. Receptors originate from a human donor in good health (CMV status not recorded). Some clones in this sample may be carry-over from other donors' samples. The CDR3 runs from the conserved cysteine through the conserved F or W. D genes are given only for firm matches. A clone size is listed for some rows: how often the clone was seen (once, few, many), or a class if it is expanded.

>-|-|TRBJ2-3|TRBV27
CASRGRSTDTQYF
TGTGCCAGCAGGGGACGTAGCACAGATACGCAGTATTTT
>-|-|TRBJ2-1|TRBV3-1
CASKNYNEQFF
TGTGCCAGCAAGAACTACAATGAGCAGTTCTTC
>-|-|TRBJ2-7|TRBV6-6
CASSYYLGPYEQYF
TGTGCCAGCAGTTACTATTTGGGCCCCTACGAGCAGTACTTC
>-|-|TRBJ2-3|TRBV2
CASKGNEEDTQYF
TGTGCCTCCAAGGGAAATGAGGAGGATACGCAGTATTTT
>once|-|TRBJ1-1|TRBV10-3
CAISDPGTSGGEAFF
TGTGCCATCAGTGATCCCGGGACCTCCGGGGGGGAAGCTTTCTTT
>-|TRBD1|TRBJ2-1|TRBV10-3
CAISERGGSVNEQFF
TGTGCCATCAGTGAGAGAGGGGGCTCGGTCAATGAGCAGTTCTTC
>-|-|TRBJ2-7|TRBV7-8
CASSSSRGRQSYEQYF
TGTGCCAGCAGCTCCTCCAGGGGAAGGCAATCGTACGAGCAGTACTTC
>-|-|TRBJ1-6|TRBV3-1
CASSRDSPLHF
TGTGCCAGCAGTCGCGATTCACCCCTCCACTTT
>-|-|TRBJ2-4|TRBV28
CASRGRLDIQYF
TGTGCCAGCAGGGGCAGGTTGGACATTCAGTACTTC
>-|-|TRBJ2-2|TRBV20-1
CSARDSTNTGELFF
TGCAGTGCTAGAGATTCGACGAACACCGGGGAGCTGTTTTTT
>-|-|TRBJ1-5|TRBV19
CASGWENQPQHF
TGTGCCAGTGGGTGGGAGAATCAGCCCCAGCATTTT
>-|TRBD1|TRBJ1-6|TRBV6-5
CASSITQGAYSPLHF
TGTGCCAGCAGTATCACCCAGGGGGCCTATTCACCCCTCCACTTT
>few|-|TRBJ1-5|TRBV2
CASSEARQGHQPQHF
TGTGCCAGCAGTGAGGCCCGTCAGGGTCATCAGCCCCAGCATTTT
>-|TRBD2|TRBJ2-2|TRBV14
CASKGLADTGELFF
TGTGCCAGCAAAGGACTAGCGGATACCGGGGAGCTGTTTTTT
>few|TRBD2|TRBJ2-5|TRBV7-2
CASSSQTPTSRETQYF
TGTGCCAGCAGCTCCCAAACCCCGACTAGCAGGGAGACCCAGTACTTC
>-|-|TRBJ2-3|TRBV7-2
CASSLNGGPEDTQYF
TGTGCCAGCAGCTTAAATGGGGGGCCGGAAGATACGCAGTATTTT
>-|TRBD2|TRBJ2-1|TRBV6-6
CASRLAGEIFHEQFF
TGTGCCAGCAGGCTAGCGGGAGAGATTTTTCATGAGCAGTTCTTC
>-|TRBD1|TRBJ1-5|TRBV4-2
CASSQAGTGDQPQHF
TGTGCCAGCAGCCAAGCCGGGACAGGGGATCAGCCCCAGCATTTT
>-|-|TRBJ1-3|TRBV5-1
CASSTWGVTAGNTIYF
TGCGCCAGCAGTACTTGGGGAGTAACGGCTGGAAACACCATATATTTT
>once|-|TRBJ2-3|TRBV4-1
CASSQIGGGTQYF
TGCGCCAGCAGCCAGATAGGTGGGGGGACGCAGTATTTT
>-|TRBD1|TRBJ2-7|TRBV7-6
CASSPRTGDNYEQYF
TGTGCCAGCAGCCCGCGGACAGGGGATAATTACGAGCAGTACTTC
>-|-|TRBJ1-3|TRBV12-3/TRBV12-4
CASSSSLVSSGNTIYF
TGTGCCAGCAGTTCGTCCCTGGTCAGCTCTGGAAACACCATATATTTT
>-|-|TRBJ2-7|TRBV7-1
CASRRGGDYEQYF
TGTGCCAGCCGGAGGGGGGGCGACTACGAGCAGTACTTC
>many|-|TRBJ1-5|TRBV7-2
CASSLVGRGKNQPQHF
TGTGCCAGCAGCTTAGTGGGCAGAGGAAAAAATCAGCCCCAGCATTTT
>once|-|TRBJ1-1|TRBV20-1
CSAYRNQGWSEAFF
TGCAGTGCCTACCGAAACCAGGGGTGGTCTGAAGCTTTCTTT
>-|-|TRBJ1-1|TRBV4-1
CASSQGGLTNTEAFF
TGCGCCAGCAGCCAAGGGGGGTTAACGAACACTGAAGCTTTCTTT
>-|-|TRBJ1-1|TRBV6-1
CASSERWGADTEAFF
TGTGCCAGCAGTGAACGTTGGGGGGCAGACACTGAAGCTTTCTTT
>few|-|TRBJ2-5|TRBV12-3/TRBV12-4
CASSRSVQETQYF
TGTGCCAGCAGCCGTAGCGTCCAAGAGACCCAGTACTTC
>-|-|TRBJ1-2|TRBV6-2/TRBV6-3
CASSYGSGLNYGYTF
TGTGCCAGCAGTTACGGTTCCGGTCTAAACTATGGCTACACCTTC
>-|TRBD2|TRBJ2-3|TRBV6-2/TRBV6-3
CASSYYRTRVDTQYF
TGTGCCAGCAGTTATTACCGGACTAGAGTGGATACGCAGTATTTT
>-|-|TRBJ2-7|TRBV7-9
CASSPKAYGF
TGTGCCAGCAGCCCCAAGGCGTACGGGTTC
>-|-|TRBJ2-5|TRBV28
CASRPFYGAQETQYF
TGTGCCAGCAGACCATTTTATGGGGCACAAGAGACCCAGTACTTC
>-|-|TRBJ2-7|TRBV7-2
CASSPIARVYEYEQYF
TGTGCCAGCAGCCCAATAGCGCGGGTCTATGAATACGAGCAGTACTTC
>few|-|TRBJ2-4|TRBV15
CATSRDNTAIQYF
TGTGCCACCAGCAGAGATAATACGGCGATTCAGTACTTC
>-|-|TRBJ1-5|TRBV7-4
CASSSTKWGSKGNQPQHF
TGTGCCAGCAGCTCCACAAAGTGGGGGAGTAAGGGCAATCAGCCCCAGCATTTT
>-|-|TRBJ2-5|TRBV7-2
CASTLGGHQETQCF
TGTGCCAGCACCCTAGGGGGGCACCAAGAGACCCAGTGCTTC
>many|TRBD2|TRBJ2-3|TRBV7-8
CASRTTAGGTDTQYF
TGTGCCAGCAGGACCACAGCGGGGGGCACAGATACGCAGTATTTT
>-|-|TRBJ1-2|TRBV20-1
CSAGSIYGYTF
TGCAGTGCTGGGTCGATCTATGGCTACACCTTC
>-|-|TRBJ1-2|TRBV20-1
CSASGSSYGYTF
TGCAGTGCTAGTGGTTCTTCCTATGGCTACACCTTC
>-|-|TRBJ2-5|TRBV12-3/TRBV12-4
CASSQGIRETQYF
TGTGCCAGCAGCCAAGGGATAAGGGAGACCCAGTACTTC
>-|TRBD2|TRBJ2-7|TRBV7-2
CASSLVGTSPGEQYF
TGTGCCAGCAGCTTAGTTGGGACTAGCCCTGGCGAGCAGTACTTC
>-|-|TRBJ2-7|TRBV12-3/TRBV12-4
CASARATVYEQYF
TGTGCCAGCGCCCGGGCAACGGTCTACGAGCAGTACTTC
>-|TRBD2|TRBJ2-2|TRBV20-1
CSARDLGSGTDGELFF
TGCAGTGCTAGAGATCTGGGTAGCGGGACCGACGGGGAGCTGTTTTTT
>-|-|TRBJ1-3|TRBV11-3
CASSSHGDTIYF
TGTGCCAGCAGTTCGCACGGGGACACCATATATTTT
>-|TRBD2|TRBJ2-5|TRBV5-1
CASSGLAGVETQYF
TGCGCCAGCAGCGGACTAGCGGGAGTGGAGACCCAGTACTTC
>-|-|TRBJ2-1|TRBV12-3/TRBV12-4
CASSLVTVRGYNEQFF
TGTGCCAGCAGCCTCGTTACTGTCAGGGGCTACAATGAGCAGTTCTTC
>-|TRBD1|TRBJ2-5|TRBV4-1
CASSQDRDRYQETQYF
TGCGCCAGCAGCCAAGACCGGGACAGGTACCAAGAGACCCAGTACTTC
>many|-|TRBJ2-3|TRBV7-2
CASSLAYSTDTQYF
TGTGCCAGCAGCTTAGCTTACAGCACAGATACGCAGTATTTT
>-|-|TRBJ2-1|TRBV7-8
CASSLARGSRPFF
TGTGCCAGCAGCTTAGCGAGGGGCTCTAGGCCGTTCTTC
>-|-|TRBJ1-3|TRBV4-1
CASSQGSGTFGNTIYF
TGCGCCAGCAGCCAGGGATCCGGGACATTTGGAAACACCATATATTTT